This is a list of T cell receptor beta chains from one sample in a study of T cell repertoires in cytomegalovirus infection. These receptors' antigens are unknown. TCRdb ran MiXCR on the reads and lists one entry per CDR3 protein. The sample lists some 800,000 distinct CDR3 sequences; around a third were seen once. Sequenced material: cultured CD8+ T cells from PBMCs, taken from culture after CMV antigen stimulation. All receptors derive from a human donor in good health (CMV status not recorded). Some clones in this sample may be carry-over from other donors' samples. Each CDR3 is given with its conserved first and last residue. Fields, in order: J gene, V gene, D gene, clone size, CDR3 protein, CDR3 DNA. A D gene is named only where the DNA matches it firmly. Rows give clone size only sometimes, using once, few, many, or a class for an expanded clone.

>TRBJ2-1|TRBV5-6|NA|few
CASAVVGNEQFF
TGTGCCAGCGCCGTGGTTGGTAATGAGCAGTTCTTC
>TRBJ2-1|TRBV10-3|NA|NA
CAFQENEQFF
TGTGCCTTTCAGGAAAATGAGCAGTTCTTC
>TRBJ2-3|TRBV7-2|NA|many
CASSLKSGKLLTDTQYF
TGTGCCAGCAGCTTAAAGAGCGGAAAGCTTCTCACAGATACGCAGTATTTT
>TRBJ1-2|TRBV9|NA|many
CASGVDPNYGYTF
TGTGCCAGCGGGGTCGACCCTAACTATGGCTACACCTTC
>TRBJ2-1|TRBV7-6|NA|NA
CASRTPRVSYNEQFF
TGTGCTAGCAGGACCCCCAGGGTGTCCTACAATGAGCAGTTCTTC
>TRBJ1-5|TRBV7-8|TRBD1|many
CASSLGGQDQHF
TGTGCCAGCAGCTTAGGAGGACAGGACCAGCATTTT
>TRBJ1-2|TRBV7-9|NA|few
CASYPPRPRSDHGYTF
TGTGCCAGCTATCCCCCCCGCCCAAGATCAGACCATGGCTACACCTTC
>TRBJ2-5|TRBV7-6|NA|NA
CASSPGTQGETQYF
TGTGCCAGCAGCCCCGGGACTCAGGGAGAGACCCAGTACTTC
>TRBJ2-1|TRBV12-3/TRBV12-4|NA|NA
CANRSPFGAIGNEQFF
TGTGCCAACAGATCCCCCTTCGGGGCCATAGGCAATGAGCAGTTCTTC
>TRBJ2-1|TRBV9|TRBD2|NA
CASSVILAGSNNEQFF
TGTGCCAGCAGCGTAATACTAGCGGGGAGTAACAATGAGCAGTTCTTC
>TRBJ1-6|TRBV9|TRBD1|few
CASSTDRSYNSPLHF
TGTGCCAGCAGCACGGACAGGTCCTATAATTCACCCCTCCACTTT
>TRBJ1-6|TRBV27|TRBD1|NA
CASSLVTGNSDSPLHF
TGTGCCAGCAGTTTAGTGACAGGGAATTCGGATTCACCCCTCCACTTT
>TRBJ1-1|TRBV10-1|NA|NA
CASSDAPADLWGRGTEAFF
TGCGCCAGCAGTGACGCACCCGCTGACCTTTGGGGGCGCGGGACTGAAGCTTTCTTT
>TRBJ1-2|TRBV12-3/TRBV12-4|NA|few
CASSLVGVPVDGYTF
TGTGCCAGCAGTCTAGTGGGAGTTCCGGTGGATGGCTACACCTTC
>TRBJ2-1|TRBV7-9|TRBD2|few
CASSLVDSGVTNEQFF
TGTGCCAGCAGCTTAGTGGATAGCGGGGTTACTAATGAGCAGTTCTTC